The clone carrying this TCR beta chain was counted only a few times. Combining iRepertoire HTBI primers with Arm-PCR of CDR3 regions, the authors built TCR beta libraries. Each CDR3 protein gets one entry after TCRdb re-called the multiplex PCR reads with MiXCR. The table includes some 420,000 distinct CDR3 sequences, under 25% detected once. These data are taken from a study of regulatory T cells in long-lasting Graves disease. Time point denoted: persistent/refractory GD, antithyroid drugs over 5 years with positive TRAb. There was RNA extracted from PBMCs, and the TCR library was made from it. Germline V gene data show CDR1 as SGHRS and CDR2 as YFSETQ. V shed 2 bases and J shed 0 bases, with 20 bases lying between them. The CDR3 totals 18 residues.

This material consisted of peripheral blood mononuclear cells (PBMCs), taken when the disease was refractory, from a patient treated with antithyroid drugs. The sequence derives from a female donor with Graves disease. The chain uses TRBV5-1 and TRBJ1-1, with D perhaps TRBD1 (5 bases). The CDR3 bases are TGCGCCAGCAGCTTCACAACCCCAGGAGGGACCATGAACACTGAAGCTTTCTTT. Residues: CASSFTTPGGTMNTEAFF.